These T cell receptor beta chains were read from a single sample in a study of response to subunit inactivated influenza vaccine. MiXCR, applied by TCRdb to the RT-PCR reads, yields one record per CDR3 protein. The sample includes about 520,000 distinct CDR3 sequences, roughly 25% of them seen just once. The source was CD4+ T cells sorted from PBMCs, collected more than 4 days after vaccination. The receptor set was obtained from a man aged 50 or older who received an inactivated influenza vaccine. Each CDR3 is given with its conserved first and last residue. Fields, in order: V gene, D gene, clone size, J gene, CDR3 protein, CDR3 DNA. The D gene is left open where the match is weak. Clone size is shown for a subset of rows, as once, few, many or a class of expanded clone.

>TRBV5-1|TRBD2|.|TRBJ2-5
CASSLAGTSGMEGETQYF
TGCGCCAGCAGCTTGGCCGGGACTAGCGGGATGGAGGGAGAGACCCAGTACTTC
>TRBV27|.|.|TRBJ2-7
CASSPWGLGYEQYF
TGTGCCAGCAGCCCCTGGGGCTTAGGGTACGAGCAGTACTTC
>TRBV5-1|.|.|TRBJ2-5
CASSFAGYQETQYF
TGCGCCAGCAGCTTCGCCGGGTACCAAGAGACCCAGTACTTC
>TRBV11-2|.|.|TRBJ2-2
CASRRRDGNTGELFF
TGTGCCAGCAGGCGACGGGACGGTAACACCGGGGAGCTGTTTTTT
>TRBV12-3/TRBV12-4|.|few|TRBJ2-5
CASSLRTGQETQYF
TGTGCCAGCAGTTTACGAACAGGACAAGAGACCCAGTACTTC
>TRBV6-5|.|few|TRBJ2-7
CASSYGGADEQYF
TGTGCCAGCAGTTACGGGGGGGCTGACGAGCAGTACTTC
>TRBV28|.|many|TRBJ2-6
CASSFHPGANVLTF
TGTGCCAGCAGTTTCCATCCCGGGGCCAACGTCCTGACTTTC
>TRBV12-3/TRBV12-4|.|few|TRBJ1-2
CASSSGRSLSGYTF
TGTGCCAGCAGTTCGGGACGGTCGTTGAGTGGGTACACCTTC
>TRBV7-9|TRBD1|.|TRBJ2-7
CASRTGMAYEQYF
TGTGCCAGCCGGACAGGGATGGCCTACGAGCAGTACTTC
>TRBV7-6|TRBD1|once|TRBJ2-3
CASSLTTRGRGKTDTQYF
TGTGCCAGCAGCTTAACAACCCGGGGCAGGGGGAAGACAGATACGCAGTATTTT
>TRBV3-1|.|few|TRBJ1-5
CASSLRPNQPQHF
TGTGCCAGCAGCCTTCGTCCCAATCAGCCCCAGCATTTT
>TRBV27|.|.|TRBJ2-7
CASSLSEDSYEQYF
TGTGCCAGCAGTTTATCCGAGGACAGCTACGAGCAGTACTTC
>TRBV27|TRBD1|few|TRBJ1-5
CASKRDRGGNQPQHF
TGTGCCAGCAAACGGGACAGGGGGGGCAATCAGCCCCAGCATTTT
>TRBV20-1|TRBD2|few|TRBJ2-7
CSARDVRLAGHYEQYF
TGCAGTGCTAGAGACGTAAGACTAGCGGGCCACTACGAGCAGTACTTC
>TRBV2|.|few|TRBJ1-2
CASSGGVDYGYTF
TGTGCCAGCAGTGGGGGGGTCGACTATGGCTACACCTTC
>TRBV19|.|.|TRBJ2-7
CASSVPGREQYF
TGTGCCAGTAGTGTCCCAGGACGCGAGCAGTACTTC
>TRBV5-5|.|.|TRBJ1-1
CASSPGPGEGNTEAFF
TGTGCCAGCAGCCCTGGTCCGGGTGAGGGGAACACTGAAGCTTTCTTT
>TRBV20-1|.|.|TRBJ2-5
CSARQVQETQYF
TGCAGTGCCAGACAGGTCCAAGAGACCCAGTACTTC
>TRBV20-1|.|once|TRBJ1-2
CSAPQSVGDYGYTF
TGCAGTGCTCCCCAGTCGGTGGGGGACTATGGCTACACCTTC
>TRBV27|TRBD2|few|TRBJ2-1
CASSLSLTSGRAAEQFF
TGTGCCAGCAGTTTATCCCTGACTAGCGGGAGGGCCGCTGAGCAGTTCTTC
>TRBV7-6|TRBD2|.|TRBJ2-1
CASSDPRTSGRNEQFF
TGTGCCAGCAGCGACCCCCGGACTAGCGGGAGGAATGAGCAGTTCTTC
>TRBV7-2|TRBD2|few|TRBJ2-7
CASSLGAGLADPYEQYF
TGTGCCAGCAGCTTAGGGGCGGGACTAGCGGACCCCTACGAGCAGTACTTC
>TRBV6-2/TRBV6-3|TRBD1|many|TRBJ2-1
CASSTGGSYNEQFF
TGTGCCAGCAGTACAGGGGGCTCCTACAATGAGCAGTTCTTC
>TRBV19|TRBD2|many|TRBJ2-1
CASSQRGKPFNEQFF
TGTGCCAGTAGTCAGCGGGGTAAGCCTTTCAATGAGCAGTTCTTC
>TRBV7-6|.|.|TRBJ2-3
CASSFEWTTAGTDTQYF
TGTGCCAGCAGCTTTGAGTGGACTACCGCTGGCACAGATACGCAGTATTTT
>TRBV10-3|.|.|TRBJ2-1
CAISDPTEDEQFF
TGTGCCATCAGTGACCCGACAGAGGATGAGCAGTTCTTC
>TRBV9|.|few|TRBJ2-1
CASSVGRGTYNEQFF
TGTGCCAGCAGCGTAGGGCGGGGAACCTACAATGAGCAGTTCTTC
>TRBV7-9|TRBD1|few|TRBJ2-2
CASSAYPRTGGTGELFF
TGTGCCAGCAGCGCCTACCCGAGGACAGGGGGCACCGGGGAGCTGTTTTTT
>TRBV4-3|.|few|TRBJ2-1
CASSLGHYPSNEQFF
TGCGCCAGCAGCCTGGGACATTACCCAAGTAATGAGCAGTTCTTC
>TRBV4-2|.|few|TRBJ2-3
CASSQEGRGDTQYF
TGTGCCAGCAGCCAAGAGGGTCGGGGAGATACGCAGTATTTT
>TRBV6-4|TRBD2|.|TRBJ2-1
CASSEHSGSSNEQFF
TGTGCCAGTAGTGAACATAGCGGGAGTAGCAATGAGCAGTTCTTC
>TRBV6-2/TRBV6-3|.|few|TRBJ2-7
CASSYISRGEQYF
TGTGCCAGCAGTTACATCTCTCGAGGCGAGCAGTACTTC
>TRBV28|.|few|TRBJ2-5
CASRTSGTETQYF
TGTGCCAGCCGTACCTCCGGGACGGAGACCCAGTACTTC
>TRBV21-1|.|once|TRBJ2-7
CASSNRDSRDEQYF
TGTGCCAGCAGCAACCGGGACAGCCGGGACGAGCAGTACTTC
>TRBV30|.|.|TRBJ2-1
CAWRGGSNEQFF
TGTGCCTGGAGGGGAGGTTCCAATGAGCAGTTCTTC
>TRBV7-9|.|.|TRBJ1-6
CASSLSGVSSPLHF
TGTGCCAGCAGCTTGTCAGGGGTCAGTTCACCCCTCCACTTT
>TRBV9|TRBD1|.|TRBJ2-7
CASSRGGQGGDEQYF
TGTGCCAGCAGCCGGGGCGGACAGGGGGGGGACGAGCAGTACTTC
>TRBV20-1|TRBD2|.|TRBJ2-3
CSASSLAVTDTQYF
TGCAGTGCTAGTTCACTAGCGGTCACAGATACGCAGTATTTT
>TRBV12-3/TRBV12-4|TRBD2|few|TRBJ2-3
CASSTNSGSGADTQYF
TGTGCCAGCAGTACTAATAGCGGGAGCGGGGCAGATACGCAGTATTTT
>TRBV15|.|few|TRBJ2-7
CATSRAQDTRGEQYF
TGTGCCACCAGCAGAGCACAGGATACTAGGGGGGAGCAGTACTTC
>TRBV4-1|.|few|TRBJ2-1
CASSQVDRPEQFF
TGCGCCAGCAGCCAAGTAGACAGGCCAGAGCAGTTCTTC
>TRBV3-1|TRBD1|few|TRBJ2-3
CASSQAGQITDTQYF
TGTGCCAGCAGCCAAGCGGGACAGATCACAGATACGCAGTATTTT
>TRBV6-5|.|few|TRBJ1-4
CASRKNEKLFF
TGTGCCAGCAGGAAAAATGAAAAACTGTTTTTT
>TRBV20-1|TRBD2|.|TRBJ2-1
CSARASGSTNYNEQFF
TGCAGTGCTAGGGCTAGCGGGAGTACCAATTACAATGAGCAGTTCTTC
>TRBV7-2|.|many|TRBJ2-3
CASSFSSTDTQYF
TGTGCCAGCAGCTTCTCTAGCACAGATACGCAGTATTTT
>TRBV5-1|.|few|TRBJ2-7
CASSFDKEQYF
TGCGCCAGCAGCTTTGATAAAGAGCAGTACTTC
>TRBV7-2|.|few|TRBJ2-7
CASSNGPSTYF
TGTGCCAGCAGCAACGGGCCTAGCACGTACTTC
>TRBV5-1|.|.|TRBJ2-2
CASSLLASEGGELFF
TGCGCCAGCAGCTTGTTGGCTAGTGAGGGCGGGGAGCTGTTTTTT
>TRBV6-2/TRBV6-3|TRBD2|.|TRBJ2-2
CASSSPGLRTSGRINTGELFF
TGTGCCAGCAGTTCTCCAGGGTTGAGGACTAGCGGGAGGATAAACACCGGGGAGCTGTTTTTT
>TRBV5-1|.|few|TRBJ2-3
CASSLGVVVDTQYF
TGCGCCAGCAGCTTGGGAGTTGTGGTAGATACGCAGTATTTT
>TRBV6-6|.|.|TRBJ2-5
CASSSVRTATRYF
TGTGCCAGCAGTTCCGTCCGGACAGCGACCCGGTACTTC
>TRBV7-2|.|few|TRBJ1-4
CASSLDEKLFF
TGTGCCAGCAGCTTAGATGAAAAACTGTTTTTT
>TRBV20-1|.|few|TRBJ2-3
CSAYDREAQYF
TGCAGTGCTTATGACAGGGAGGCGCAGTATTTT